This TCR beta chain was observed in a study of CD4 T cells in relation to SARS-CoV-2 and coronaviruses (dated by TCRdb to about 2021). About the study as a whole: In the ViraFEST assay, PBMCs were cultured with antigen for about eleven days, after which TCR beta CDR3s were sequenced to identify clonal expansions specific to the antigen. An HIV-1 Nef peptide pool or a culture without peptide was used as the negative reference condition. Shared crossreactive spike epitopes were mapped to their HLA restriction using patient-derived lymphoblastoid cell lines. The study assessed, at the TCR clonotype level, memory CD4+ T cell crossreactivity between SARS-CoV-2 and common cold coronavirus spike proteins. The Adaptive Biotechnologies TCR-sequencing kit was used for samples from a few pre-COVID donors and for the naive versus memory experiments, whereas the other data were Illumina-based. A different TCR-beta assay, based on Illumina, was used to sequence expansion assays from other donors in the study. Results the study describes overall, beyond this receptor: Crossreactivity analysis was centred on spike protein, so crossreactivity against other viral proteins was not assessed. Crossreactive clones showed significantly weaker SARS-CoV-2-driven expansion than monoreactive clones, consistent with antigenic imprinting. No donor contributed both pre-pandemic and post-infection samples, which limited tracing the source of pre-existing responses. The study was constrained by small numbers of patients and of tested TCRs. Approximately 69% of donors had memory CD4+ clonotypes that crossrecognized SARS-CoV-2 and at least one common cold coronavirus spike.

This clone was counted a few times. The target of this receptor is not known. No per-base quality is available; no much larger clone lies one base away. Libraries came from the immunoSEQ multiplex PCR assay. Per the authors' processing: During preprocessing, nonproductive sequences were discarded, as were any CDR3s that did not begin with C, did not end with F or W, or were shorter than 7 amino acids. The MANAFEST web app identified antigen-specific clonotypes based on expansion compared with the reference and other culture wells. A clone was considered positive if significant expansion relative to the reference culture was observed in 2 of 3 replicate wells at an FDR below 0.05. Positive clones also required significant expansion versus all other tandem wells and an odds ratio above 5. CDR3 homology was quantified as pairwise Levenshtein distance, calculated with the stringdist R package after three terminal residues were trimmed from each end. The source is immuneACCESS, and TCRdb retained only in-frame sequences with V and J called. Part of the clones is not carried over; for the studies checked, unresolved V genes explain less than half of this, and the remainder is unexplained. From that table come the V and J calls and clone size; the DNA was used to work out D and trimming. A total of under 20,000 clones appear in this sample, 60% to 75% of them only once. Together, the top ten hold over 25% of the sample.

CD4+ T cells from unexposed donors were collected before the COVID-19 pandemic (2011-2018). The EasySep CD4+ T cell isolation kit was used to isolate CD4+ T cells once the cultures had run for 9 to 11 days. Unexposed donor CD4+ T cells were tested for reactivity to SARS-CoV-2 S and N and four common cold coronavirus spike pools, as cell number allowed. Each well received about 2.2 million PBMCs, cultured in IMDM supplemented with around 4.7% human AB serum and around 9 IU/ml IL-2. Half of the culture medium was replaced with fresh IL-2-containing medium on days 3 and 7. In general, every peptide culture condition was set up in three replicate wells. The leukapheresis product used for the unexposed donors was purchased from a commercial source. Ficoll-Paque PLUS gradient centrifugation was used to isolate PBMCs from leukapheresis product or whole blood. PBMCs were either used fresh in the expansion assay or cryopreserved at -140 degrees C. The QIAamp Micro DNA Kit was used to extract genomic DNA from the CD4+ T cells.

The germline V gene yields MGHDK for CDR1 and SYGVNS for CDR2. The CDR3 spans 17 residues, from the cysteine through the phenylalanine. Solely the CDR3 DNA is kept, with 51 bases framed from the first base. V is pruned by 8 bases and J by 6 bases, leaving 18 bases of the junction without a gene match. The TCR comes from a human donor in good health. The V gene is TRBV25-1 and the J gene is TRBJ1-2; 10 nucleotides in the junction match TRBD1. Sequencing was performed on CD4+ T cells from PBMCs, cultured in vitro. CDR3 region: CASGQGARGTGEDGYTF. The DNA reads TGTGCCAGCGGACAAGGCGCTAGGGGGACAGGGGAGGATGGCTACACCTTC.